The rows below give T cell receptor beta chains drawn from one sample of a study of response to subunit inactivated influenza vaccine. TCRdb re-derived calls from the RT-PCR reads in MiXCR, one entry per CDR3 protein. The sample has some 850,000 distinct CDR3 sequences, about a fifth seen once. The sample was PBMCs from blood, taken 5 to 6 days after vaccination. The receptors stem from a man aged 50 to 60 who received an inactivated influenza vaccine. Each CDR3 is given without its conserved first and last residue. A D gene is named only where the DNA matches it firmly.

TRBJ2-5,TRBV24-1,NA,ATSDHLQGGTQY
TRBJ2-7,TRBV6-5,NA,ASSSQGKSHEQY
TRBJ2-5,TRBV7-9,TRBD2,ASSLPDSGRETQY
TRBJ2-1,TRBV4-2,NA,ASSQVTRSPYNEQF
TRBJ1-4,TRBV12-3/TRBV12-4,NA,ASSFRQGREKLF
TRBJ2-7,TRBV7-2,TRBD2,ASSLVGGAGLPYEQY
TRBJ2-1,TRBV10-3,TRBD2,AIRPGLAGVPSYNEQF
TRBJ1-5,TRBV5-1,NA,ASSLDVGNQPQH
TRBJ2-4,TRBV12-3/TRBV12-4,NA,ASSLVTMGNIQY
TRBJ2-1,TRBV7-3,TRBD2,ASSLGLAGVPNEQF
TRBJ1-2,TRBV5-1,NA,ASSLATATYGYT
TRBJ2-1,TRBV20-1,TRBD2,SALAGGTNEQF
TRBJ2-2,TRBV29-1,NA,SVRGGVAGELF
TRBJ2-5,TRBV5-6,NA,ASSQGGPPY